This is a list of T cell receptor beta chains from one sample in a study of T cell repertoires in cytomegalovirus infection. Antigens for these TCRs are unknown. TCRdb analysed the reads with MiXCR anew, one entry per CDR3 protein. Found here are hundreds of thousands of distinct CDR3 sequences, about two fifths of them singletons; the top ten hold around two fifths. The sequences come from cultured PBMCs, collected from culture after CMV antigen stimulation. The receptors were gathered from a human donor in good health (CMV status not recorded). Some clones in this sample may be carry-over from other donors' samples. CDR3s include the opening cysteine and the closing phenylalanine or tryptophan. The D gene is left open where the match is weak. The listing skips clone size in some rows; elsewhere it reads once, few, many or a size class.

V	D	J	size	CDR3	DNA
TRBV25-1	TRBD2	TRBJ2-5	.	CASGIAGAKGTQYF	TGTGCCAGCGGGATAGCGGGGGCCAAGGGGACCCAGTACTTC
TRBV7-8	.	TRBJ2-7	.	CASTRTGTDNSYEQYF	TGTGCCAGCACAAGGACCGGGACGGACAACTCCTACGAGCAGTACTTC
TRBV3-1	.	TRBJ1-5	once	CASSPNFVPGWPQHF	TGTGCCAGCAGCCCAAATTTCGTACCCGGATGGCCCCAGCATTTT
TRBV7-8	.	TRBJ1-1	few	CASSLVQGQGPNTEAFF	TGTGCCAGCAGCTTAGTCCAGGGGCAGGGGCCGAACACTGAAGCTTTCTTT
TRBV20-1	TRBD1	TRBJ1-1	.	CSARRGHTEAFF	TGCAGTGCTAGAAGGGGGCACACTGAAGCTTTCTTT
TRBV27	.	TRBJ2-3	.	CASSPPRLWGTDTQYF	TGTGCCAGCAGTCCCCCGAGACTTTGGGGCACAGATACGCAGTATTTT
TRBV4-2	.	TRBJ2-1	few	CASSQDSLALEQFF	TGTGCCAGCAGCCAAGACTCTCTAGCACTAGAGCAGTTCTTC
TRBV7-2	TRBD1	TRBJ2-3	few	CASSSPGQGSSDTQYF	TGTGCCAGCAGTTCCCCGGGACAGGGGAGTTCAGATACGCAGTATTTT
TRBV12-3/TRBV12-4	.	TRBJ2-1	.	CASKSRLISYNEQFF	TGTGCCAGCAAGAGTCGGCTTATCTCCTACAATGAGCAGTTCTTC
TRBV7-6	.	TRBJ2-7	.	CASSPGDTTGEQYF	TGTGCCAGCAGCCCCGGGGACACCACGGGAGAGCAGTACTTC
TRBV7-2	.	TRBJ2-3	few	CASSFAGPGDTQYF	TGTGCCAGCAGCTTCGCGGGGCCCGGGGATACGCAGTATTTT
TRBV7-2	TRBD1	TRBJ2-3	few	CAEMGTGSDTQYF	TGTGCCGAAATGGGGACAGGGAGTGATACGCAGTATTTT
TRBV7-3	.	TRBJ2-7	.	CASSHPPRYEQYF	TGTGCCAGCAGTCATCCACCTCGCTACGAGCAGTACTTC
TRBV7-9	.	TRBJ2-5	.	CASTEVETQYF	TGTGCCAGCACGGAGGTGGAGACCCAGTACTTC
TRBV7-9	.	TRBJ2-3	few	CASSLWNSLTDTQYF	TGTGCCAGCAGCTTATGGAACAGTCTCACAGATACGCAGTATTTT
TRBV5-4	.	TRBJ2-7	.	CASSVRTRYEQYF	TGTGCCAGCAGCGTGAGGACCCGCTACGAGCAGTACTTC
TRBV30	TRBD1	TRBJ1-2	.	CAWSQGVYGYTF	TGTGCCTGGAGTCAGGGGGTATATGGCTACACCTTC
TRBV7-2	TRBD1	TRBJ1-1	.	CASSLEGSGRGCVTEAFF	TGTGCCAGCAGCTTAGAGGGTTCGGGCAGGGGGTGCGTCACTGAAGCTTTCTTT
TRBV10-2	TRBD1	TRBJ1-5	few	CASSGLDRESPQHF	TGCGCCAGCAGTGGATTGGACAGGGAGTCGCCCCAGCATTTT
TRBV7-2	.	TRBJ2-3	many	CASSLGLGADTQYF	TGTGCCAGCAGCTTAGGTCTGGGGGCGGATACGCAGTATTTT
TRBV28	TRBD1	TRBJ1-2	.	CASSFYRGPGSYGYTF	TGTGCCAGCAGTTTTTACAGGGGGCCCGGGTCTTATGGCTACACCTTC
TRBV30	.	TRBJ2-7	.	CASLDRTTYEQYF	TGTGCCTCGTTAGACAGGACCACCTACGAGCAGTACTTC
TRBV7-9	TRBD1	TRBJ2-7	.	CASSRTGAYEQYF	TGTGCCAGCAGCCGGACAGGCGCCTACGAGCAGTACTTC
TRBV19	.	TRBJ1-6	.	CATSPGRNSPLHF	TGTGCCACCTCTCCGGGACGGAATTCACCCCTCCACTTT
TRBV2	.	TRBJ1-4	.	CASREGSENEKLFF	TGTGCCAGCAGGGAGGGCAGCGAAAATGAAAAACTGTTTTTT
TRBV7-9	.	TRBJ1-1	once	CASSSSWGSEAFF	TGTGCCAGCAGCTCCTCGTGGGGGTCTGAAGCTTTCTTT
TRBV11-2	.	TRBJ2-1	.	CASSSSYGEQFF	TGTGCCAGCAGCTCTAGCTACGGAGAGCAGTTCTTC
TRBV20-1	.	TRBJ2-4	.	CSARPPAGENIQYF	TGCAGTGCTAGACCTCCGGCAGGGGAAAACATTCAGTACTTC
TRBV12-3/TRBV12-4	.	TRBJ2-5	few	CASSYREGAETQYF	TGTGCCAGCAGTTACAGGGAGGGAGCAGAGACCCAGTACTTC
TRBV11-2	.	TRBJ2-5	few	CASSFIRVTQYF	TGTGCCAGCAGCTTTATCCGCGTGACCCAGTACTTC
TRBV7-2	.	TRBJ1-2	.	CASSLEPTDYGYTF	TGTGCCAGCAGCTTGGAACCGACTGACTATGGCTACACCTTC
TRBV28	.	TRBJ1-4	.	CASSPGSNNEKLFF	TGTGCCAGCAGCCCCGGGTCTAATAATGAAAAACTGTTTTTT
TRBV7-6	.	TRBJ1-3	.	CASSLTGLPGNTKYF	TGTGCCAGCAGCTTAACGGGGTTACCTGGAAACACCAAATATTTT
TRBV6-5	.	TRBJ2-1	few	CASSYSASANEQFF	TGTGCCAGCAGTTACTCGGCCTCGGCCAATGAGCAGTTCTTC
TRBV7-2	TRBD2	TRBJ2-5	.	CASSLKKRGSLREETQYF	TGTGCCAGCAGCTTAAAAAAGCGGGGCAGCCTGAGGGAGGAGACCCAGTACTTC
TRBV27	TRBD1	TRBJ1-4	.	CASSFWRGREEKLFF	TGTGCCAGCAGTTTTTGGAGGGGGCGTGAAGAAAAACTGTTTTTT
TRBV29-1	TRBD1	TRBJ1-2	.	CSVGRDRGQIGYGYTF	TGCAGCGTCGGACGGGACAGGGGGCAAATTGGCTATGGCTACACCTTC
TRBV6-8	.	TRBJ2-6	.	CASGGVFLGANVLTF	TGTGCCAGCGGCGGAGTATTCCTCGGGGCCAACGTCCTGACTTTC
TRBV5-1	.	TRBJ1-5	.	CASSPGGWDQPQHF	TGCGCCAGCAGCCCCGGGGGATGGGATCAGCCCCAGCATTTT
TRBV10-1	TRBD2	TRBJ2-1	.	CASKGGGNEQFF	TGCGCCAGCAAGGGCGGGGGGAATGAGCAGTTCTTC
TRBV2	TRBD1	TRBJ1-5	.	CASIFDRALLYPQHF	TGTGCCAGCATCTTCGACAGGGCTTTGTTGTACCCCCAGCATTTT
TRBV5-6	TRBD1	TRBJ1-2	.	CASSSRGRADGYTF	TGTGCCAGCAGCTCGAGGGGGCGCGCGGATGGCTACACCTTC
TRBV7-2	.	TRBJ2-3	.	CASSSRTRGRTDTQYF	TGTGCCAGCAGCTCGCGGACTAGGGGGAGAACAGATACGCAGTATTTT
TRBV5-4	TRBD2	TRBJ2-3	.	CASSPGGGGRATDTQYF	TGTGCCAGCAGCCCCGGAGGAGGCGGGAGGGCCACAGATACGCAGTATTTT
TRBV6-6	.	TRBJ2-3	few	CASRRYAGSGPTDTQYF	TGTGCCAGCAGAAGATATGCGGGTAGCGGTCCAACAGATACGCAGTATTTT
TRBV7-4	.	TRBJ2-1	.	CASSLDLTSWDNEQFF	TGTGCCAGCAGCTTAGACCTGACTAGTTGGGACAATGAGCAGTTCTTC
TRBV5-4	TRBD1	TRBJ1-1	.	CASSTGGPAGSEAFF	TGTGCCAGCAGCACAGGGGGCCCCGCAGGGTCTGAAGCTTTCTTT
TRBV29-1	TRBD2	TRBJ2-2	once	CSGRTSGREGELFF	TGCAGCGGAAGGACTAGCGGGAGGGAGGGGGAGCTGTTTTTT
TRBV6-1	.	TRBJ2-7	.	CASRNRTMTYEQYF	TGTGCCAGCAGAAACCGGACAATGACCTACGAGCAGTACTTC
TRBV6-2/TRBV6-3	TRBD2	TRBJ2-5	.	CATKRERWETQYF	TGTGCCACGAAGCGGGAGCGTTGGGAGACCCAGTACTTC
TRBV7-8	.	TRBJ2-1	.	CASSLEVWGSSYNEQFF	TGTGCCAGCAGCTTAGAGGTCTGGGGAAGCTCCTACAATGAGCAGTTCTTC
TRBV7-8	.	TRBJ1-5	.	CASSGDYSNQPQHF	TGTGCCAGCAGCGGTGACTATAGCAATCAGCCCCAGCATTTT
TRBV4-3	.	TRBJ2-3	.	CASSQYYEVSTDTQYF	TGCGCCAGCAGCCAATACTACGAGGTCAGCACAGATACGCAGTATTTT
TRBV7-9	.	TRBJ2-7	.	CASSLGSRTGEQYF	TGTGCCAGCAGCTTGGGAAGCCGTACAGGCGAGCAGTACTTC